Following are 29 T cell receptor beta chains from one sample sequenced in a study of control samples from healthy donors and cancer patients (dated by TCRdb to 2018 to 2020). Library construction relied on the immunoSEQ multiplex PCR assay. TCRdb stores this immuneACCESS table with in-frame sequences only. Part of the clones is absent; in the studies checked, under half of the shortfall reflects unresolved V genes, and no reason is known for the rest. The sample table records approximately 83,000 clones; over 85% of these occur just once. Nearly 1.5% of the sample rests with the top ten. The sample was blood. The receptors come from a woman aged 25 to 45 in good health.

In its sample, this clone was seen once. The chain employs TRBV19 and TRBJ1-5, with 7 bases aligning to TRBD1. Germline V gene lookup returns CDR1 LNHDA and CDR2 SQIVND (reference sequence). CDR3 size: 15 residues. Losses at the gene ends were 11 bases for V and 9 bases for J; bases not matched to a gene: 19. This CDR3 is CASAYHDRARMPQHF. The DNA for the CDR3 is TGTGCCTCCGCTTACCATGACAGGGCCCGTATGCCCCAGCATTTT.

The V gene is TRBV7-3, the J gene TRBJ2-7; D perhaps matches TRBD2 (5 bases). This CDR3 comprises 14 residues. Germline V gives CDR1 SGHTA, CDR2 FQGTGA. Trimming cost V 2 bases and J 0 bases, with 8 bases left between them. The DNA for the CDR3 is TGTGCCAGCAGCTTATCCGAGGGCTCCTACGAGCAGTACTTC. Translated, it gives CASSLSEGSYEQYF.

The chain recombines TRBV6-5 with TRBJ1-2, with TRBD1 as a possible D gene (6 bases). CDR3 size: 14 residues. Germline V gives CDR1 MNHEY, CDR2 SVGAGI. Trimming shortened V by 4 bases and J by 8 bases, and 17 bases separated the two germline ends. The CDR3 reads CASSSTTGPLGYTF. The CDR3 DNA reads TGTGCCAGCAGTTCGACGACAGGCCCCTTGGGCTACACCTTC.

The chain uses TRBV3-1 (or the pseudogene TRBV3-2) and TRBJ1-5, with TRBD1 matching over 7 bases. This CDR3 spans 15 amino acids. J was trimmed by 5 bases and V by 0 bases; bases with no gene match: 4. Germline V gene data show CDR1 as LGHDT and CDR2 as YNNKEL (reference sequence). The CDR3 sequence: CASSQDLDRYQPQHF. CDR3 nucleotides: TGTGCCAGCAGCCAAGATCTGGACAGGTATCAGCCCCAGCATTTT.

J is TRBJ1-2 and V is TRBV10-3; D may be TRBD1 (6 bases). The CDR3 has 15 residues. Trimming shortened V by 0 bases and J by 5 bases, and 13 bases separated the two germline ends. Germline lookup yields CDR1 ENHRY and CDR2 SYGVKD. The CDR3 loop reads CAISESGGQHYGYTF. CDR3 DNA sequence: TGTGCCATCAGTGAGTCGGGTGGACAGCATTATGGCTACACCTTC.

The rearrangement uses TRBV6-6 and TRBJ1-2, with 7 bases aligning to TRBD1. This CDR3 region has 14 residues. CDR1 is MNHNY, CDR2 SVGAGI, per germline (reference sequence). The junction had 3 bases not matched to a gene; V was cut back by 2 bases and J by 3 bases. This CDR3 reads CASSYRDRDYGYTF. In DNA form, the CDR3 reads TGTGCCAGCAGTTACCGAGACAGGGACTATGGCTACACCTTC.

This sequence joins TRBV7-8 and TRBJ1-2, with D possibly matching TRBD1 (5 bases). Germline V lookup: CDR1 SGHVS, CDR2 FQNEAQ. Trimming took 6 bases from V and 1 from J, leaving 18 bases between them. The CDR3 sequence is 16 residues long. The CDR3 region has the DNA TGTGCCAGCAGTTTACGACAGAGCATTAATAACTATGGCTACACCTTC. Translation gives CASSLRQSINNYGYTF.

The genes are TRBV6-2 or TRBV6-3 and TRBJ2-2, with 8 bases matching TRBD2. Germline V gene sequence: CDR1 MNHEY, CDR2 SVGEGT. The V gene end was trimmed by 3 bases and the J gene end by 5 bases; junction bases not matched to a gene: 14. The CDR3 runs to 18 residues. CDR3 coding DNA: TGTGCCAGCAGTTATCGTTTAGGGAGCGGGAGTAGAACCGGGGAGCTGTTTTTT. This codes for CASSYRLGSGSRTGELFF.

The V call is TRBV28, the J call TRBJ1-2, with 9 bases fitting TRBD1. V was clipped by 5 bases and J by 2 bases; unmatched bases: 6. CDR1 is MDHEN and CDR2 is SYDVKM in the germline V gene. This CDR3 is 15 amino acids long. The CDR3 protein is CASSGGGQGNYGYTF. In nucleotides, the CDR3 is TGTGCCAGCAGTGGAGGTGGACAGGGGAACTATGGCTACACCTTC.

J is TRBJ1-5 and V is TRBV3-1 (or the pseudogene TRBV3-2); TRBD1 matches 8 bases. Germline assignment: CDR1 LGHDT and CDR2 YNNKEL (reference sequence). The trim removed 1 base at V and 5 bases at J, leaving 1 base unmatched. CDR3 length equals 14 residues. CDR3 nucleotides: TGTGCCAGCAGCCAAGGCAGGGGGCATCAGCCCCAGCATTTT. Protein product: CASSQGRGHQPQHF.

The chain uses TRBV9 and TRBJ2-2; perhaps D is TRBD1 or TRBD2 (5 bases each). This CDR3 has 16 residues. V was clipped by 0 bases and J by 0 bases, with 9 bases between them. CDR1 is SGDLS and CDR2 is YYNGEE in the germline V gene. CDR3 protein: CASSVAGASNTGELFF. CDR3 bases: TGTGCCAGCAGCGTAGCCGGGGCATCGAACACCGGGGAGCTGTTTTTT.

The V call is TRBV12-3 or TRBV12-4, the J call TRBJ2-7; no clear D gene. Trimming stripped 6 bases from V and 6 bases from J, with 15 bases between. CDR3 length equals 13 residues. CDR3 sequence reads: CASSAQVLGEQYF. CDR3 DNA: TGTGCCAGCAGCGCGCAGGTTCTCGGCGAGCAGTACTTC.

The chain joins TRBV5-1 to TRBJ2-5; D uncertain. V shed 0 bases and J shed 2 bases, with 5 bases lying between them. CDR1 is SGHRS, CDR2 YFSETQ, per germline. CDR3 length: 13 residues. The CDR3 nucleotides are TGCGCCAGCAGCTTGGTTGAGCAAGAGACCCAGTACTTC. Protein sequence: CASSLVEQETQYF.

The V and J genes are TRBV13 and TRBJ2-1; 10 bases match TRBD2. The CDR3 runs to 14 residues. The trim removed 4 bases at V and 9 bases at J, leaving 6 bases unmatched. CDR1 and CDR2 (germline): PRHDT, FYEKMQ (reference sequence). The CDR3 DNA reads as TGTGCCAGCAGCTCCCAGCGGGGGGGCCGTGAGCAGTTCTTC. The encoded protein is CASSSQRGGREQFF.

This rearrangement joins TRBV3-1 (or the pseudogene TRBV3-2) to TRBJ2-1; 7 bases map to TRBD2. Germline CDR1 and CDR2: LGHDT and YNNKEL (reference sequence). Trimming removed 5 bases from V and 8 bases from J; junction bases left unmatched: 9. CDR3 size: 14 residues. The CDR3 region has the DNA TGTGCCAGCAGCTTGGGAGGGCCGAGCGATGAGCAGTTCTTC. Translation: CASSLGGPSDEQFF.

The chain combines TRBV5-1 with TRBJ1-3, with TRBD1 matching over 7 bases. Germline CDR1 is SGHRS and CDR2 is YFSETQ. The CDR3 extends over 15 amino acids. Losses at the gene ends were 4 bases for V and 3 bases for J; bases not matched to a gene: 7. CDR3 sequence reads: CASSPTGFGGNTIYF. The CDR3 DNA is TGCGCCAGCAGCCCGACAGGGTTTGGTGGAAACACCATATATTTT.

This chain joins TRBV13 and TRBJ2-7; D possibly corresponds to TRBD2 (6 bases). Trimming took off 5 bases at V and 0 bases at J, with 11 bases between the two ends. The CDR3 covers 14 residues. CDR1 and CDR2 (germline): PRHDT, FYEKMQ (reference sequence). In DNA form, the CDR3 reads TGTGCCAGCAGCATACGGGACTTCTCCTACGAGCAGTACTTC. Translating gives CASSIRDFSYEQYF.

The chain's CDR3 is CASSRDRDVWGSEKLFF. The DNA of the CDR3 is TGTGCCAGCAGCCGGGACAGGGATGTGTGGGGGAGTGAAAAACTGTTTTTT. V and J are TRBV5-6 and TRBJ1-4; 9 bases are shared with TRBD1. Trimming took 4 bases from V and 7 from J; bases not matched to a gene: 14. The CDR3 runs to 17 residues. In germline, CDR1 is SGHDT, CDR2 YYEEEE.

Comment on this clone: This sample includes further DNA sequences coding for the same CDR3. This rearrangement joins TRBV3-1 (or the pseudogene TRBV3-2) to TRBJ2-5; 12 positions agree with TRBD2. CDR3 length: 16 amino acids. CDR1 is LGHDT, CDR2 YNNKEL, per germline (reference sequence). Trimming cost V 3 bases and J 5 bases; bases outside gene matches: 7. CDR3 in amino acids: CASSQSSGGARETQYF. CDR3 bases: TGTGCCAGCAGCCAGTCTAGCGGGGGGGCGCGGGAGACCCAGTACTTC.

The gene calls are TRBV3-1 (or the pseudogene TRBV3-2) and TRBJ2-3; TRBD2 matches 9 bases. V lost 3 bases and J lost 4; bases outside the gene matches: 11. This CDR3 has 17 residues. Looked up from germline, CDR1 is LGHDT and CDR2 is YNNKEL (reference sequence). In DNA form, the CDR3 reads TGTGCCAGCAGCCAGACGTTGGGGCGGGGGGGCGCAGATACGCAGTATTTT. It yields the protein CASSQTLGRGGADTQYF.

The CDR3 DNA is TGTGCCAGCAGTTTTTTATCCCGGCAGAACACTGAAGCTTTCTTT. As protein: CASSFLSRQNTEAFF. The rearrangement uses TRBV28 and TRBJ1-1; D not resolved. Trimming took 3 bases from V and 1 from J, leaving 12 bases between them. This CDR3 region has 15 residues. The germline CDR1 and CDR2 sequences are MDHEN and SYDVKM.

The V gene is TRBV11-3, the J gene TRBJ2-5; 9 bases are shared with TRBD2. Germline V lookup: CDR1 SGHNT, CDR2 YENEEA. The CDR3 contains 15 residues. V lost 5 bases, J lost 4 bases, and 8 bases stayed unmatched. CDR3 sequence: CASSLVGLAGETQYF. DNA of the CDR3: TGTGCCAGCAGCCTCGTGGGACTAGCCGGAGAGACCCAGTACTTC.

The chain carries TRBV7-9 and TRBJ1-4; a possible D gene is TRBD1 (6 bases). The length of the CDR3 is 14 residues. Germline V gene data show CDR1 as SEHNR and CDR2 as FQNEAQ (reference sequence). V lost 5 bases and J 7 bases, leaving 14 bases between the germline ends. CDR3: CASSPTGLREKLFF. CDR3 nucleotide sequence: TGTGCCAGCAGCCCCACAGGGTTACGTGAAAAACTGTTTTTT.

This chain links TRBV6-5 with TRBJ2-5; D is possibly TRBD1 (5 bases). V lost 2 bases and J lost 5, with 15 bases in between. Germline lookup yields CDR1 MNHEY and CDR2 SVGAGI. The CDR3 totals 15 residues. Written as DNA, the CDR3 is TGTGCCAGCAGTTACGCCCAGGGTAGGAAGGAGACCCAGTACTTC. Protein sequence: CASSYAQGRKETQYF.

This chain links TRBV28 with TRBJ2-3, with a weak D call TRBD2 (6 bases). V was shortened by 3 bases and J by 6 bases, with 22 bases between the two germline ends. Germline V gene data show CDR1 as MDHEN and CDR2 as SYDVKM. The CDR3 loop spans 17 amino acids. The CDR3 loop is CASSFAGLQTSEDTQYF. CDR3 sequence (DNA): TGTGCCAGCAGTTTTGCGGGACTCCAAACTTCCGAGGATACGCAGTATTTT. Together with reference TRBV28 and TRBJ2-3, the CDR3 gives the full variable domain: DVKVTQSSRYLVKRTGEKVFLECVQDMDHENMFWYRQDPGLGLRLIYFSYDVKMKEKGDIPEGYSVSREKKERFSLILESASTNQTSMYLCASSFAGLQTSEDTQYFGPGTRLTVL.

The V and J genes are TRBV24-1 and TRBJ2-1; TRBD1 agrees at 9 bases. V lost 9 bases and J lost 7; bases outside the gene matches: 9. The CDR3 spans 14 residues. Germline CDR1 KGHDR, CDR2 SFDVKD. The CDR3 loop is CATGRDREVNEQFF. Here the CDR3 DNA reads TGTGCCACCGGCCGGGACAGGGAGGTTAATGAGCAGTTCTTC.

The genes are TRBV6-6 and TRBJ2-1; D gene unclear. Between the trimmed V and J ends, which lost 1 base and 9 bases, there was a span of 4 bases. The CDR3 consists of 11 residues. Germline V CDR1 and CDR2: MNHNY, SVGAGI (reference sequence). For the CDR3, the DNA is TGTGCCAGCAGTTACTTGGTTGAGCAGTTCTTC. Residues: CASSYLVEQFF.

This chain connects TRBV5-1 to TRBJ1-4; weak D call: TRBD1 (5 bases). The ends were cut back, 5 bases at V and 5 bases at J, with 10 bases in the middle. Germline V gives CDR1 SGHRS, CDR2 YFSETQ. The CDR3 runs 13 residues. CDR3 residues: CASRGQGNEKLFF. CDR3 nucleotides: TGCGCCAGCAGGGGGCAGGGCAATGAAAAACTGTTTTTT.

The chain recombines TRBV11-2 with TRBJ1-5; D uncertain. There are 15 residues in the CDR3. V lost 1 base and J 3 bases, leaving 10 bases between the germline ends. In germline, CDR1 is SGHAT, CDR2 FQNNGV. The CDR3 is CASSLAAGPNQPQHF. The CDR3 DNA reads TGTGCCAGCAGCTTAGCAGCCGGACCCAATCAGCCCCAGCATTTT. Full variable domain (remainder filled in from reference TRBV11-2 and TRBJ1-5): EAGVAQSPRYKIIEKRQSVAFWCNPISGHATLYWYQQILGQGPKLLIQFQNNGVVDDSQLPKDRFSAERLKGVDSTLKIQPAKLEDSAVYLCASSLAAGPNQPQHFGDGTRLSIL.